This TCR beta chain was identified in a study of T cell responses to AZD1222 COVID-19 vaccine. Here immunoSEQ multiplex PCR was the method, and the copy in TCRdb shows in-frame clones only, minus some. The table lists tens of thousands of clones, 85% to 90% of them singletons. Points from the study as a whole: The donor group comprised mostly white British people and more females; the analysis possibly underestimated clonal diversity. Only a handful of AZD1222 recipients, roughly 6 in all, had baseline seropositivity. Repertoires were sampled only after the peak T cell response. Reportedly, nearly half the spike-specific TCRs target unmutated variant regions.

Remarks on this clone: Its antigen remains unidentified.

The germline gives CDR1 LGHNA, CDR2 YNFKEQ. The CDR3 totals 13 residues. Trimming took off 3 bases at V and 1 base at J, with 7 bases between the two ends. The gene calls are TRBV4-2 and TRBJ2-7; D call uncertain. The receptor was isolated from an adult in good health. The starting material was peripheral blood, obtained on day 0 of MenACWY control vaccination. CDR3 protein: CASSHSQSYEQYF. CDR3 nucleotides: TGTGCCAGCAGCCATTCCCAGTCCTACGAGCAGTACTTC.